The next 29 T cell receptor beta chains were all read from a single sample in a study of cytomegalovirus exposure and HLA in healthy donors. It was with 60 Vbeta and 13 Jbeta primers that the PCR ran. The protocol was immunoSEQ multiplex PCR, while the TCRdb copy is restricted to in-frame clones and leaves out a portion. The sample records roughly 160,000 clones, 80% being singletons. The sample was PBMCs. The receptor set was obtained from a man under 40 in good health and CMV-seronegative.

J is TRBJ2-2 and V is TRBV13; 7 bases are shared with TRBD1. The CDR3 spans 14 residues. CDR1 is PRHDT and CDR2 is FYEKMQ in the germline V gene (reference sequence). Trimming took 7 bases from V and 5 from J; bases not matched to a gene: 7. CDR3 DNA sequence: TGTGCCAGCAAAGACGGGACAGAAACCGGGGAGCTGTTTTTT. Translated: CASKDGTETGELFF.

This sequence joins TRBV7-6 and TRBJ2-7, with D maybe TRBD2 (7 bases). The CDR3 loop spans 14 amino acids. V was trimmed by 5 bases and J by 4 bases, leaving 15 bases between them. Per the germline V gene, CDR1 is SGHVS and CDR2 is FNYEAQ. CDR3 region: CASSPQEGGYEQYF. For the CDR3, the DNA is TGTGCCAGCAGCCCCCAGGAGGGGGGGTACGAGCAGTACTTC.

This sequence joins TRBV20-1 and TRBJ1-2, with a possible D match to TRBD1 (5 bases). Germline V gene lookup returns CDR1 DFQATT and CDR2 SNEGSKA (reference sequence). CDR3 length: 10 residues. Trimming removed 4 bases from V and 7 bases from J, with 7 bases in between. CDR3: CSAIQAGYTF. The CDR3 DNA is TGCAGTGCTATACAGGCTGGCTACACCTTC.

This chain links TRBV5-6 with TRBJ2-1; 10 nucleotides agree with TRBD2. This CDR3 spans 13 amino acids. V lost 5 bases, J lost 7 bases, and 3 bases stayed unmatched. The germline gives CDR1 SGHDT, CDR2 YYEEEE. CDR3: CASRKREGNEQFF. DNA of the CDR3: TGTGCCAGCAGAAAGCGGGAGGGAAATGAGCAGTTCTTC.

This rearrangement joins TRBV19 to TRBJ1-2; no reliable D call. The CDR3 totals 14 residues. The ends were cut back, 7 bases at V and 4 bases at J, with 16 bases in the middle. Germline loops: CDR1 LNHDA, CDR2 SQIVND (reference sequence). The CDR3 coding sequence is TGTGCCAGTAAGAGGGATCGGCCGGCCTATGGCTACACCTTC. Translated, it gives CASKRDRPAYGYTF.

The chain links TRBV7-8 to TRBJ1-5, with D possibly matching TRBD1 (6 bases). The CDR3 consists of 16 residues. Deletions cut 2 bases from V and 0 bases from J, with 11 bases between. The germline V gene has CDR1 SGHVS and CDR2 FQNEAQ. This chain's CDR3 is CASSLHSGDSNQPQHF. The CDR3 region has the DNA TGTGCCAGCAGCTTACATTCAGGGGATAGCAATCAGCCCCAGCATTTT.

The V call is TRBV30, the J call TRBJ2-3; 14 bases line up with TRBD2. V dropped 2 bases and J dropped 1; count of bases not matched to a gene: 5. The CDR3 loop spans 17 amino acids. Looked up from germline, CDR1 is GTSNPN and CDR2 is SVGIG (reference sequence). Written as DNA, the CDR3 is TGTGCCTGGAGTAATCCGGGACTAGCGGGGGGCACAGATACGCAGTATTTT. It specifies CAWSNPGLAGGTDTQYF.

The chain is built from TRBV13 and TRBJ1-6, with D possibly TRBD1 on 6 matching bases. Germline V gene data show CDR1 as PRHDT and CDR2 as FYEKMQ (reference sequence). The CDR3 spans 16 residues. V lost 5 bases and J 6 bases, leaving 17 bases between the germline ends. The CDR3 reads CASSVDGGSGNSPLHF. As DNA, the CDR3 is TGTGCCAGCAGCGTAGATGGGGGCTCGGGTAATTCACCCCTCCACTTT.

A few counts support this clone. DNA of the CDR3: TGTGCCAGCAGTTCCTCTTCAGGGGGCAATCAGCCCCAGCATTTT. It codes for CASSSSSGGNQPQHF. The chain joins TRBV6-6 to TRBJ1-5; D possibly corresponds to TRBD1 (6 bases). Deletions cut 4 bases from V and 2 bases from J, with 12 bases between. Looked up from germline, CDR1 is MNHNY and CDR2 is SVGAGI (reference sequence). This CDR3 comprises 15 residues.

The CDR3 here is CASSQAGGRQIRQFF. Here the CDR3 DNA reads TGCGCCAGCAGCCAAGCAGGGGGAAGGCAAATCAGGCAGTTCTTC. The chain joins TRBV4-1 to TRBJ2-1, with TRBD1 matching over 7 bases. Losses at the gene ends were 1 base for V and 12 bases for J; bases not matched to a gene: 12. Germline CDR1 and CDR2: MGHRA and YSYEKL. There are 15 residues in the CDR3.

This chain connects TRBV7-8 to TRBJ2-6, with 11 nucleotides matching TRBD2. The germline V gene encodes CDR1 SGHVS and CDR2 FQNEAQ. The length of the CDR3 is 20 residues. Germline trimming cut 3 bases from V and 0 bases from J; bases unmatched to any gene: 10. CDR3 sequence reads: CASSFLAGLAEYSGANVLTF. The CDR3 region has the DNA TGTGCCAGCAGCTTTTTAGCGGGACTAGCGGAGTACTCTGGGGCCAACGTCCTGACTTTC.

CDR3 nucleotides: TGTGCCAGCAGCCCCGTATTAGCGGGACCCACAGATACGCAGTATTTT. Protein: CASSPVLAGPTDTQYF. This sequence joins TRBV7-6 and TRBJ2-3; 8 bases agree with TRBD2. J was trimmed by 2 bases and V by 5 bases; bases with no gene match: 9. Germline values: CDR1 SGHVS, CDR2 FNYEAQ. The CDR3 runs to 16 residues.

As for this clone: One end of the junction fails to match germline, which may point to a read error. The CDR3 spells CASSIDRGLAFF. CDR3 DNA sequence: TGTGCCAGCAGCATAGACAGGGGGCTTGCTTTCTTT. V is TRBV11-2 and J is TRBJ1-1; TRBD1 matches at 10 bases. CDR1 is SGHAT, CDR2 FQNNGV, per germline. The CDR3 is made up of 12 amino acids.

This clone was observed a few times. The chain couples TRBV9 to TRBJ1-1; TRBD1 might be the D (6 bases). CDR3 length equals 12 residues. The germline gives CDR1 SGDLS, CDR2 YYNGEE. Trimming removed 7 bases from V and 5 bases from J, with 12 bases in between. The CDR3 nucleotides are TGTGCCAGCGCCCAAGGGGGAACTGAAGCTTTCTTT. Translation: CASAQGGTEAFF.

This sequence joins TRBV5-1 and TRBJ2-1; 9 bases agree with TRBD2. Looked up from germline, CDR1 is SGHRS and CDR2 is YFSETQ. V trimming: 0 bases; J trimming: 8 bases; junction bases outside the gene matches: 9. The CDR3 spans 16 residues. The CDR3 bases are TGCGCCAGCAGCTTGGTTGGGACTAGCCTTTGGGATGAGCAGTTCTTC. This encodes CASSLVGTSLWDEQFF.

Here the CDR3 reads CASSQETGPNYGYTF. The CDR3 region has the DNA TGTGCCAGCAGCCAAGAAACAGGACCTAACTATGGCTACACCTTC. V usage is TRBV4-2 and J usage is TRBJ1-2; D might be TRBD1 (5 bases). The ends were cut back, 0 bases at V and 0 bases at J, with 8 bases in the middle. Germline CDR1 and CDR2: LGHNA and YNFKEQ. This CDR3 region has 15 residues.

The table lists this clone with a count of one. The rearrangement uses TRBV7-6 and TRBJ1-2, with 8 bases that match TRBD1. V dropped 1 base and J dropped 2; count of bases not matched to a gene: 0. CDR1 is SGHVS, CDR2 FNYEAQ, per germline. The CDR3 is made up of 14 amino acids. CDR3 in amino acids: CASSLGQGNYGYTF. DNA of the CDR3: TGTGCCAGCAGCTTAGGACAGGGGAACTATGGCTACACCTTC.

This clone has only one observation. The V gene is TRBV7-8, the J gene TRBJ2-7, with a weak D call TRBD2 (5 bases). CDR3 size: 15 residues. Germline assignment: CDR1 SGHVS and CDR2 FQNEAQ. The ends were cut back, 1 base at V and 0 bases at J, with 10 bases in the middle. The CDR3 coding sequence is TGTGCCAGCAGCTTAGGTGGGAGTAACTCCTACGAGCAGTACTTC. The encoded protein is CASSLGGSNSYEQYF. The whole variable domain, remainder taken from reference TRBV7-8 and TRBJ2-7, is GAGVSQSPRYKVAKRGQDVALRCDPISGHVSLFWYQQALGQGPEFLTYFQNEAQLDKSGLPSDRFFAERPEGSVSTLKIQRTQQEDSAVYLCASSLGGSNSYEQYFGPGTRLTVT.

The chain recombines TRBV7-6 with TRBJ1-3; 8 bases fit TRBD1. CDR3 size: 16 residues. Germline CDR1 reads SGHVS; CDR2 reads FNYEAQ. V gave up 5 bases and J gave up 4 bases; unmatched junction bases: 10. In nucleotides, the CDR3 is TGTGCCAGCAGCCCGGGGATCAGGGGGCCCGGAAACACCATATATTTT. Amino acids: CASSPGIRGPGNTIYF.

This chain connects TRBV7-3 to TRBJ2-2, with a tentative D call TRBD1 (6 bases). The CDR3 extends over 14 amino acids. CDR1 SGHTA and CDR2 FQGTGA come from the germline V gene. Trimming removed 4 bases from V and 13 bases from J, with 19 bases in between. CDR3 in amino acids: CASSSTAGDVGLFF. The CDR3 DNA reads as TGTGCCAGCAGCTCGACAGCAGGGGATGTCGGGCTGTTTTTT.

V and J are TRBV27 and TRBJ1-4; D not certain. Germline values: CDR1 MNHEY, CDR2 SMNVEV (reference sequence). The CDR3 has 14 amino acids. Deletions cut 8 bases from V and 7 bases from J, with 17 bases between. CDR3 coding DNA: TGTGCCAGCGCTCGAAGGAGAGGCGGTGAAAAACTGTTTTTT. Translated: CASARRRGGEKLFF. Full variable domain (remainder filled in from reference TRBV27 and TRBJ1-4): EAQVTQNPRYLITVTGKKLTVTCSQNMNHEYMSWYRQDPGLGLRQIYYSMNVEVTDKGDVPEGYKVSRKEKRNFPLILESPSPNQTSLYFCASARRRGGEKLFFGSGTQLSVL.

The V and J genes are TRBV10-3 and TRBJ2-3, with 9 positions matching TRBD2. The length of the CDR3 is 15 residues. The germline gives CDR1 ENHRY, CDR2 SYGVKD. V lost 7 bases and J lost 3; bases outside the gene matches: 8. The CDR3 coding sequence is TGTGCCATCAAACCGTTAGCGGGAGTAACAGATACGCAGTATTTT. Its protein product is CAIKPLAGVTDTQYF.

The J gene is TRBJ2-5, the V gene TRBV6-1; 8 nucleotides line up with TRBD1. The CDR3 contains 15 residues. CDR1 is MNHNS, CDR2 SASEGT, per germline. V shed 3 bases, J shed 2 bases, and the junction held 5 bases outside the gene matches. The chain's CDR3 is CASSDLWTGQETQYF. For the CDR3, the DNA is TGTGCCAGCAGTGACCTCTGGACAGGGCAAGAGACCCAGTACTTC.

The chain employs TRBV25-1 and TRBJ1-2; no reliable D call. Between the trimmed V and J ends, which lost 5 bases and 8 bases, there was a span of 15 bases. Germline V lookup: CDR1 MGHDK, CDR2 SYGVNS. The CDR3 covers 13 residues. CDR3 sequence reads: CASSPRAGWGYTF. The CDR3, as DNA: TGTGCCAGCAGTCCGCGGGCGGGGTGGGGCTACACCTTC.

Of note for this clone: One end of the junction fails to match germline, which may point to a read error. The same CDR3 is also encoded by other DNA sequences in this sample. V is TRBV6-5 and J is TRBJ2-6; D possibly corresponds to TRBD1 (6 bases). The CDR3 loop spans 15 amino acids. CDR1 MNHEY and CDR2 SVGAGI come from the germline V gene. CDR3 DNA: TGCGCCAGCAGGCAGGGGAAGGCTGGGGCCAACGTCCTGACTTTC. It translates to CASRQGKAGANVLTF.

Comments on this clone: The sample has other DNA sequences that encode this CDR3 too. V is TRBV19 and J is TRBJ1-1; D uncertain. V was cut by 1 base and J by 3 bases, with 6 bases left in between. This CDR3 region has 13 residues. Germline CDR1 reads LNHDA; CDR2 reads SQIVND (reference sequence). The chain's CDR3 is CASSIARDTEAFF. CDR3 in DNA: TGTGCCAGTAGTATAGCGAGGGACACTGAAGCTTTCTTT. The full variable domain, in which reference TRBV19 and TRBJ1-1 provide the parts outside the CDR3, is DGGITQSPKYLFRKEGQNVTLSCEQNLNHDAMYWYRQDPGQGLRLIYYSQIVNDFQKGDIAEGYSVSREKKESFPLTVTSAQKNPTAFYLCASSIARDTEAFFGQGTRLTVV.

This clone has only a few counts. The genes are TRBV5-6 and TRBJ1-2; possibly TRBD1 for D (6 bases). The V gene lost 9 bases and the J gene lost 2 bases, with 14 bases spanning the gap. The CDR3 is 13 residues long. Germline V gives CDR1 SGHDT, CDR2 YYEEEE. The CDR3 coding sequence is TGTGCCACCTCGGGACACTTGAACTATGGCTACACCTTC. Its translation: CATSGHLNYGYTF.

This clone has a handful of counts. The chain joins TRBV29-1 to TRBJ2-1; TRBD1 is a possible D gene (6 bases). The CDR3 length is 16 residues. The V end was cut by 4 bases, the J end by 6 bases, with 22 bases between. Germline V gene data show CDR1 as SQVTM and CDR2 as ANQGSEA. The CDR3 DNA follows: TGCAGCGTTGTCCCCACAGGGTGGGGTCACCTCAATGAGCAGTTCTTC. This codes for CSVVPTGWGHLNEQFF.

The gene calls are TRBV7-3 and TRBJ2-2; 11 positions match TRBD2. Germline CDR1 is SGHTA and CDR2 is FQGTGA. The junction had 4 bases not matched to a gene; V was cut back by 7 bases and J by 0 bases. The CDR3 loop spans 16 amino acids. The CDR3 loop is CASKLAGGSNTGELFF. CDR3 nucleotides: TGTGCCAGCAAGCTAGCGGGGGGTTCGAACACCGGGGAGCTGTTTTTT.